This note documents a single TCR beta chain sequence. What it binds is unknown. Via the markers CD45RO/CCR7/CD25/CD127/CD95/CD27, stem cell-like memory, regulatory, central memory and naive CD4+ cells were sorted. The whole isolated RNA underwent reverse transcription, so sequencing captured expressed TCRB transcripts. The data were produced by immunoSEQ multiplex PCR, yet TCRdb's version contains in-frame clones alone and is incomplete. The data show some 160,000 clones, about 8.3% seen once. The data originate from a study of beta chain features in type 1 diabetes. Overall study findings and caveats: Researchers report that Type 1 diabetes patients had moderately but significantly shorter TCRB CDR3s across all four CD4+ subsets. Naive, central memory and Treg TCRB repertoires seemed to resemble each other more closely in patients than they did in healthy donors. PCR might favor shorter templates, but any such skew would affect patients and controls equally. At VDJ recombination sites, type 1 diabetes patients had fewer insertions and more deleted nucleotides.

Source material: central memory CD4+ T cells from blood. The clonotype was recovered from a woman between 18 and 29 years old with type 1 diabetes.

This CDR3 is CAIRDREKETQYF. CDR3 sequence (DNA): TGTGCCATCAGGGACAGGGAGAAAGAGACCCAGTACTTC. This chain joins TRBV10-3 and TRBJ2-5, with 8 nucleotides matching TRBD1. The CDR3 is made up of 13 amino acids. CDR1 and CDR2 from the germline V gene are ENHRY and SYGVKD. J was trimmed by 3 bases and V by 6 bases; bases with no gene match: 3.